This passage covers 5 T cell receptor beta chains from one sample sequenced in a study of PD-L1 blockade in urothelial cancer. Repertoires were generated with immunoSEQ multiplex PCR, while TCRdb's copy carries only in-frame clones and drops some. The sample contains 70,000 to 75,000 clones, around 83% of which appear only once. Time point defined: pretreatment peripheral blood. The sequencing here drew on PBMCs, taken around atezolizumab (anti-PD-L1) treatment. The receptors shown here come from a woman aged 70-85 years with urothelial cancer.

The J gene is TRBJ1-2, the V gene TRBV6-1; TRBD1 matches at 10 bases. This CDR3 is built from 17 residues. J lost 5 bases, V lost 0 bases, and 9 bases had no gene match. The germline gives CDR1 MNHNS, CDR2 SASEGT. This chain's CDR3 is CASSEASGTGAGYGYTF. CDR3 sequence (DNA): TGTGCCAGCAGTGAAGCGTCCGGGACAGGGGCTGGGTATGGCTACACCTTC.

This chain's CDR3 is CASSRGLAGGHVSEQYF. The CDR3 nucleotides read TGTGCCAGCAGCCGAGGACTAGCGGGAGGCCACGTTTCCGAGCAGTACTTC. The chain combines TRBV5-6 with TRBJ2-7, with 14 bases matching TRBD2. Germline V gene sequence: CDR1 SGHDT, CDR2 YYEEEE. V dropped 4 bases and J dropped 6; count of bases not matched to a gene: 12. This CDR3 has 17 amino acids.

This clone was picked up one time. The chain links TRBV9 to TRBJ1-4; weak D call: TRBD1 (5 bases). Germline-derived CDR1 and CDR2 are SGDLS and YYNGEE. There are 15 residues in the CDR3. V lost 0 bases and J lost 4, with 10 bases in between. CDR3 amino acids: CASSVEGWSNEKLFF. The CDR3 coding sequence is TGTGCCAGCAGCGTAGAGGGGTGGAGTAATGAAAAACTGTTTTTT.

The chain has TRBV7-2 and TRBJ2-2; 7 bases are a match to TRBD1. Germline CDR1 SGHTA, CDR2 FQGNSA. CDR3 length: 17 amino acids. The trim removed 3 bases at V and 0 bases at J, leaving 7 bases unmatched. This CDR3 is CASSLIVQGANTGELFF. CDR3 bases: TGTGCCAGCAGCTTGATTGTCCAGGGGGCGAACACCGGGGAGCTGTTTTTT.

This clone has more than one count but fewer than ten. This sequence joins TRBV7-8 and TRBJ2-5; maybe TRBD2 (5 bases). The CDR3 covers 13 residues. Germline-derived CDR1 and CDR2 are SGHVS and FQNEAQ. The V and J ends lost 5 bases and 1 base respectively, with 8 bases between them. The CDR3 bases are TGTGCCAGCAGCCCTAGCCCCCAAGAGACCCAGTACTTC. This codes for CASSPSPQETQYF.